A selection of T cell receptor beta chains follows, all from one sample in a study of control samples from healthy donors and cancer patients. This table comes from immunoSEQ multiplex PCR, and its TCRdb copy is limited to in-frame clones, with some not included. The table lists over 120,000 clones, 90% to 95% of them singletons, with over 12% in the top ten. Sequenced: PBMCs. Receptor source: a man in his 60s with colorectal cancer. Each CDR3 is given with its conserved first and last residue. D genes are given only for firm matches. Expanded clones are given a class, and other clones once, few, many or no size at all.

>NA|NA|TRBJ1-2|TRBV15
TGTGCCACCAGCAGAGATCGTCTTCTAGACTATGGCTACACCTTC
CATSRDRLLDYGYTF
>NA|NA|TRBJ1-6|TRBV9
TGTGCCAGCAGCGTAGGTACAGCTAATTCACCCCTCCACTTT
CASSVGTANSPLHF
>NA|NA|TRBJ2-1|TRBV10-3
TGTGCCACCACAGGAAGCTCCTACAATGAGCAGTTCTTC
CATTGSSYNEQFF
>TRBD1|NA|TRBJ1-5|TRBV6-1
TGTGCCAGCAGTGAGGGACAGGGTAACAATCAGCCCCAGCATTTT
CASSEGQGNNQPQHF
>NA|NA|TRBJ1-1|TRBV18
TGTGCCAGCTCAGCGACAGAGAACACTGAAGCTTTCTTT
CASSATENTEAFF
>TRBD2|NA|TRBJ2-3|TRBV5-8
TGTGCCAGCCGCTCGGGACTATTTGTGACAGATACGCAGTATTTT
CASRSGLFVTDTQYF
>TRBD1|NA|TRBJ2-3|TRBV6-2/TRBV6-3
TGTGCCAGCAGTCGTACCGGGACAGGTGGCACAGATACGCAGTATTTT
CASSRTGTGGTDTQYF
>NA|NA|TRBJ2-7|TRBV14
TGTGCCAGCAGCCAAGAGGGGAAGCAGTACTTC
CASSQEGKQYF
>TRBD1|NA|TRBJ1-1|TRBV5-1
TGCGCCAGCAGCTTGCAGGGACAGGGGGTGGGGAACACTGAAGCTTTCTTT
CASSLQGQGVGNTEAFF
>TRBD2|once|TRBJ2-1|TRBV5-4
TGTGCCAGCAGCTCTGGGGGGGGTATAGTTCGCAATGAGCAGTTCTTC
CASSSGGGIVRNEQFF
>NA|NA|TRBJ1-1|TRBV15
TGTGCCACCAGCAGAGATACGAGTTTCACTGAAGCTTTCTTT
CATSRDTSFTEAFF
>TRBD1|NA|TRBJ1-4|TRBV4-1
TGCGCCAGCAGCCAAACGACAGGGGGGTTATCTAATGAAAAACTGTTTTTT
CASSQTTGGLSNEKLFF
>NA|NA|TRBJ1-3|TRBV7-9
TGTGCCAGCAGCCTGACAGGACGAAACACCATATATTTT
CASSLTGRNTIYF
>NA|NA|TRBJ1-1|TRBV9
TGTGCCAGCAGCCGTCTAGGGGGGACTGAAGCTTTCTTT
CASSRLGGTEAFF
>NA|NA|TRBJ2-3|TRBV5-5
TGTGCCAGCAGCTTGAGTCGCGCGGGGGCGGTTAGAGATACGCAGTATTTT
CASSLSRAGAVRDTQYF
>NA|NA|TRBJ2-3|TRBV5-1
TGCGCCAGCAGCTTGACAGCGGCTACGCAGTATTTT
CASSLTAATQYF
>TRBD2|NA|TRBJ2-2|TRBV6-2/TRBV6-3
TGTGCCAGCAGTTACGGTGTAGCGGGGGACAACTTCGCGAACACCGGGGAGCTGTTTTTT
CASSYGVAGDNFANTGELFF
>TRBD1|NA|TRBJ2-7|TRBV6-5
TGTGCCAGCAGCCAAGCCGGACAGGTTATCTACGAGCAGTACTTC
CASSQAGQVIYEQYF
>NA|NA|TRBJ2-3|TRBV25-1
TGTGCCAGCAGCCCCTACTTTACTAGTTCTAGCACAGATACGCAGTATTTT
CASSPYFTSSSTDTQYF
>NA|NA|TRBJ2-2|TRBV7-7
TGTGCCAGCAGCTTAGAGTCGACCGCCCTGGCCGGGGAGCTGTTTTTT
CASSLESTALAGELFF
>TRBD1|NA|TRBJ2-2|TRBV7-9
TGTGCCAGCAGCTTAGCGCGAGGGGGCCGCACCGGGGAGCTGTTTTTT
CASSLARGGRTGELFF
>NA|NA|TRBJ1-1|TRBV29-1
TGCAGCGTTGTTGAGGATTTCCTGGGGGCTGAAGCTTTCTTT
CSVVEDFLGAEAFF
>NA|NA|TRBJ2-2|TRBV14
TGTGCCAGCAGCCAAGAATGGAGGGGCGAGACCGGGGAGCTGTTTTTT
CASSQEWRGETGELFF
>TRBD1|NA|TRBJ2-3|TRBV7-2
TGTGCCAGCAGCTCCGGGACAGGGTCGAAAGATACGCAGTATTTT
CASSSGTGSKDTQYF
>NA|few|TRBJ1-5|TRBV5-1
TGCGCCAGCAGCTTAGGGGAGGGGAATCAGCCCCAGCATTTT
CASSLGEGNQPQHF
>TRBD1|NA|TRBJ2-1|TRBV10-3
TGTGCCGCGAGACAGGGGGGTGTAGGTGAGCAGTTCTTC
CAARQGGVGEQFF
>NA|once|TRBJ1-5|TRBV30
TGTGCCTGGAGTGGACCGGGGGCCCCTAATCAGCCCCAGCATTTT
CAWSGPGAPNQPQHF
>TRBD1|NA|TRBJ1-1|TRBV3-1/TRBV3-2
TGTGCCAGCAGCCAACACAGGGGCACTGAAGCTTTCTTT
CASSQHRGTEAFF
>NA|NA|TRBJ1-6|TRBV11-2
TGTGCCAGCAGCCCCCAGGGGCAGCATTCACCCCTCCACTTT
CASSPQGQHSPLHF
>TRBD1|once|TRBJ1-2|TRBV2
TGTGCCAGCAGTCAGGGACAGGGGGTCGGCTATGGCTACACCTTC
CASSQGQGVGYGYTF
>TRBD1|NA|TRBJ2-5|TRBV24-1
TGTGCCACCAGTGATTTGCCTGGACAGGGCCAAGAGGCCCAGTACTTC
CATSDLPGQGQEAQYF
>NA|NA|TRBJ1-6|TRBV6-5
TGTGCCAGCAGTTACTCACGCCTAAATTCACCCCTCCACTTT
CASSYSRLNSPLHF
>NA|NA|TRBJ1-6|TRBV5-4
TGTGCCAGCAGCTTCGCAAGGACTAATAATTCACCCCTCCACTTT
CASSFARTNNSPLHF
>NA|NA|TRBJ1-2|TRBV28
TGTGCCAGCAGTTTATGGGGCGACTATGGCTACACCTTC
CASSLWGDYGYTF
>NA|NA|TRBJ2-7|TRBV2
TGTGCCAGCAGTGAATCATACGGGGTCGAGCAGTACTTC
CASSESYGVEQYF
>NA|NA|TRBJ2-7|TRBV29-1
TGCAGCGTTGATGGGGGAGCTCTGGGCGAGCAGTACTTC
CSVDGGALGEQYF
>TRBD2|once|TRBJ2-5|TRBV5-1
TGCGCCAGCAGCTCCGGACTAGCGGGGCCTCAAGAGACCCAGTACTTC
CASSSGLAGPQETQYF
>TRBD1|NA|TRBJ1-2|TRBV4-2
TGTGCCAGCAGCCCGACAGGGGGTGGCTATGGCTACACCTTC
CASSPTGGGYGYTF
>TRBD1|NA|TRBJ2-6|TRBV4-2
TGTGCCAGCAGCCAAGCAGGGACAGGGGCCGCGATCTCTGGGGCCAACGTCCTGACTTTC
CASSQAGTGAAISGANVLTF
>NA|NA|TRBJ2-3|TRBV10-3
TGTGCCACTGGGCTCGGGAGCACAGATACGCAGTATTTT
CATGLGSTDTQYF
>TRBD1|NA|TRBJ1-2|TRBV29-1
TGCAGCGTACGATACCTGGACAGGGGGGGTTATGGCTACACCTTC
CSVRYLDRGGYGYTF
>TRBD1|NA|TRBJ1-1|TRBV6-4
TGTGCTCGGGGTCAGGGGGACACTGAAGCTTTCTTT
CARGQGDTEAFF
>NA|NA|TRBJ2-3|TRBV5-1
TGCGCCAGCAGCTTTAGCACAGATACGCAGTATTTT
CASSFSTDTQYF
>TRBD1|NA|TRBJ1-4|TRBV5-4
TGTGCCAGCAGCTTGGGCACAGGGGGTAATGAAAAACTGTTTTTT
CASSLGTGGNEKLFF
>TRBD1|NA|TRBJ2-3|TRBV24-1
TGTGCCACCAGTGCGCGACAGGGAGACACAGATACGCAGTATTTT
CATSARQGDTDTQYF
>TRBD1|NA|TRBJ2-5|TRBV19
TGTGCCAGCCGGGACAGCGATCAAGAGACCCAGTACTTC
CASRDSDQETQYF
>TRBD1|NA|TRBJ2-5|TRBV5-1
TGCGCCAGCAGCGAGGACAGGGCCCAAGAGACCCAGTACTTC
CASSEDRAQETQYF
>NA|NA|TRBJ1-3|TRBV5-6
TGTGCCAGCAGCTGGGGGGGGATTTCTGGAAACACCATATATTTT
CASSWGGISGNTIYF
>NA|NA|TRBJ1-6|TRBV24-1
TGTGCCACCAGTGAGGGGACGGATTCGCCCCTCCACTTT
CATSEGTDSPLHF
>NA|NA|TRBJ1-1|TRBV28
TGTGCCAGCAGTTCCCGAAGTTCAGGGAAGGACACTGAAGCTTTCTTT
CASSSRSSGKDTEAFF
>NA|NA|TRBJ1-6|TRBV2
TGTGCCAGCAGTGAGGTCCGGGTTAATTCACCCCTCCACTTT
CASSEVRVNSPLHF
>TRBD1|few|TRBJ1-2|TRBV7-9
TGTGCCAGCAGCTTTCCAGGGGGCGGTGGCTACACCTTC
CASSFPGGGGYTF
>TRBD2|NA|TRBJ2-7|TRBV7-2
TGTGCCAGCAGCACTCGGACTAGCGGGGGCTGGACGACCCCCTACGAGCAGTACTTC
CASSTRTSGGWTTPYEQYF
>TRBD2|NA|TRBJ2-3|TRBV11-3
TGTGCCAGCAGCATCGGACTAGCGGGGGGGCCTGGAGATACGCAGTATTTT
CASSIGLAGGPGDTQYF
>NA|once|TRBJ1-1|TRBV7-6
TGTGCCAGCAGCTCAACACGGGGGCAGAGGAACACTGAAGCTTTCTTT
CASSSTRGQRNTEAFF
>NA|NA|TRBJ2-7|TRBV28
TGTGCCAGCAGTCGGACGGCTACTTCCTACGAGCAGTACTTC
CASSRTATSYEQYF
>NA|NA|TRBJ2-7|TRBV5-6
TGTGCCAGCAGCTTGTGGCAGGGGTCCTACGAGCAGTACTTC
CASSLWQGSYEQYF
>TRBD1|NA|TRBJ1-2|TRBV2
TGTGCCAGCAGTCGGCAGGGGGGTCGGTCGGGCTACACCTTC
CASSRQGGRSGYTF
>NA|NA|TRBJ1-4|TRBV29-1
TGCAGCGCTGGACAGCTTGCAGGTGTAACTAATGAAAAACTGTTTTTT
CSAGQLAGVTNEKLFF